This TCR beta chain appears in the sequencing data of a study of T cells in Graves' hyperthyroidism and ophthalmopathy. Study-wide points: Blood also contained most expanded thyroid clonotypes above 0.001.

Points on this clonotype: Its antigen remains unknown.

TCR beta CDR3 sequences were amplified from RNA transcripts. Researchers ran a first-round RT-PCR on the TCR CDR3 using the HTBI primer set. TCRdb redid the calling of the multiplex PCR reads with MiXCR, one entry per CDR3 protein. The sample includes 500,000 to 600,000 distinct CDR3 sequences, approximately 49% seen only once; the top ten take about 45%. J lost 2 bases, V lost 3 bases, and 5 bases had no gene match. Germline CDR1 is DFQATT and CDR2 is SNEGSKA (reference sequence). This CDR3 is built from 14 residues. This sequence joins TRBV20-1 and TRBJ2-5; 8 positions match TRBD2. This clonotype was obtained from an adult woman with Graves' disease, either hyperthyroidism or ophthalmopathy (not recorded which). The sample was peripheral blood or thyroid tissue (not recorded which). CDR3 sequence reads: CSARAGGRQETQYF. CDR3 DNA: TGCAGTGCTAGGGCGGGAGGACGGCAAGAGACCCAGTACTTC.